The entry that follows covers one T cell receptor beta chain sequence. It has no known antigen specificity. Per-nucleotide qualities are absent, and no much larger clonotype sits a single base away. The entry originates in a study of T cell changes during pregnancy in multiple sclerosis (dated by TCRdb to the late 2010s). For the study in its entirety: The study examined how the T cell repertoire changed over the course of pregnancy in women with multiple sclerosis.

Libraries were built with the immunoSEQ multiplex PCR assay. TCRdb obtained this table from immuneACCESS and retained in-frame rearrangements with V and J assigned. These tables miss some clones; where compared with another copy, unresolved V genes account for less than half of the shortfall, and the remainder is unexplained. The sample records roughly 100,000 clones, roughly nine tenths of which are singletons. The ten largest clones capture more than 1.5% of the sample. The sequencing here drew on peripheral blood, taken after pregnancy. The source of this sequence is a female donor in good health, enrolled as a control in a pregnancy study.

The CDR3 here reads CSVAGVKGEEKLFF. The nucleotide sequence reads as follows: TGCAGCGTCGCCGGGGTCAAAGGAGAAGAAAAACTGTTTTTT. This sequence uses TRBV29-1 and TRBJ1-4; confidence is insufficient to name the D gene. Taken from the germline V gene, the CDR1 and CDR2 loops are SQVTM and ANQGSEA. The CDR3 sequence holds 14 residues, the cysteine and phenylalanine included. Kept here is only the CDR3 DNA, which spans 42 bases and is read in frame from base 1. V lost 6 bases and J lost 8 bases; the stretch between them is 19 bases long.